This TCR beta chain was profiled in a study of CD4+ T cells in melanoma. Concerning this clone itself: Its target is not known.

The ends were cut back, 3 bases at V and 6 bases at J, with 9 bases in the middle. The germline V gene encodes CDR1 SNHLY and CDR2 FYNNEI. There are 12 residues in the CDR3. The assay was immunoSEQ multiplex PCR, and TCRdb's table has in-frame clones only and misses some. The profile shows over 45,000 clones, roughly three quarters of them singletons. Study observations and caveats: Reportedly, melanoma neoantigen-specific CD4+ T cells showed varied differentiation states.

The TCR comes from a human donor with melanoma. This chain uses TRBV2 with TRBJ2-7; D call uncertain. The source material was tumor tissue. The CDR3 sequence: CASSERKVEQYF. CDR3 nucleotides: TGTGCCAGCAGTGAGCGGAAGGTCGAGCAGTACTTC.